This is a list of T cell receptor beta chains from one sample in a study of blood T cell repertoires in COVID-19. Generated by immunoSEQ multiplex PCR, the TCRdb table keeps only in-frame clones and is missing some. In the table there are 150,000 to 200,000 clones, roughly 87% of which are singletons. The material sequenced was peripheral blood. The receptors derive from a man in his sixties with active or convalescent COVID-19. The CDR3 runs from the conserved cysteine through the conserved F or W. A D gene is named only where the DNA matches it firmly. Rows may omit the clone size; those that give it use once, few, many or a size class.

V: TRBV5-4; size: NA; D: TRBD1; J: TRBJ2-7; CDR3: CASSSSGTGGGEQYF; DNA: TGTGCCAGCAGCAGTTCCGGGACAGGGGGTGGTGAGCAGTACTTC
V: TRBV7-9; size: NA; D: NA; J: TRBJ2-3; CDR3: CASSPTGGDTQYF; DNA: TGTGCCAGCAGCCCGACTGGGGGCGATACGCAGTATTTT
V: TRBV7-2; size: NA; D: TRBD1; J: TRBJ2-7; CDR3: CASSQQGAYEQYF; DNA: TGTGCCAGCAGCCAACAGGGGGCATACGAGCAGTACTTC
V: TRBV2; size: once; D: NA; J: TRBJ1-2; CDR3: CASRDSGTSNYGYTF; DNA: TGTGCCAGCAGGGACTCCGGGACATCTAACTATGGCTACACCTTC
V: TRBV2; size: NA; D: NA; J: TRBJ2-7; CDR3: CASSESPWEWVRVRVSSSGEQYF; DNA: TGTGCCAGCAGTGAGTCTCCCTGGGAATGGGTACGCGTAAGAGTGTCTAGCTCCGGCGAGCAGTACTTC
V: TRBV7-9; size: NA; D: NA; J: TRBJ1-1; CDR3: CASSFRGFNTEAFF; DNA: TGTGCCAGCAGCTTCCGAGGATTTAACACTGAAGCTTTCTTT
V: TRBV24-1; size: NA; D: TRBD1; J: TRBJ2-6; CDR3: CATSDGTGISGANVLTF; DNA: TGTGCCACCAGTGATGGGACAGGGATCTCTGGGGCCAACGTCCTGACTTTC
V: TRBV19; size: once; D: TRBD1; J: TRBJ1-6; CDR3: CASSGQALGSPLHF; DNA: TGTGCCAGTAGTGGACAGGCTCTGGGTTCACCCCTCCACTTT
V: TRBV5-4; size: NA; D: NA; J: TRBJ1-1; CDR3: CASSSRETEAFF; DNA: TGTGCCAGCAGCTCTAGGGAGACTGAAGCTTTCTTT
V: TRBV2; size: NA; D: NA; J: TRBJ1-3; CDR3: CASSRGLSSGNTIYF; DNA: TGTGCCAGCAGTCGAGGTTTGAGCTCTGGAAACACCATATATTTT
V: TRBV5-1; size: NA; D: NA; J: TRBJ2-5; CDR3: CASSLGIASETQYF; DNA: TGCGCCAGCAGCTTGGGGATAGCATCAGAGACCCAGTACTTC
V: TRBV29-1; size: NA; D: TRBD1; J: TRBJ2-7; CDR3: CSARGQGANEQYF; DNA: TGCAGCGCGAGGGGACAGGGGGCGAACGAGCAGTACTTC
V: TRBV5-1; size: NA; D: NA; J: TRBJ2-5; CDR3: CASSPAGETQYF; DNA: TGCGCCAGCAGCCCAGCCGGGGAGACCCAGTACTTC
V: TRBV20-1; size: NA; D: TRBD1; J: TRBJ2-7; CDR3: CSASPWTGGPYEQYF; DNA: TGCAGTGCCAGTCCATGGACAGGGGGACCCTACGAGCAGTACTTC
V: TRBV18; size: once; D: NA; J: TRBJ1-1; CDR3: CASSQGIDTEAFF; DNA: TGTGCCAGCTCACAGGGGATTGACACTGAAGCTTTCTTT
V: TRBV30; size: NA; D: TRBD1; J: TRBJ1-5; CDR3: CAWSPGTGEYSNQPQHF; DNA: TGTGCCTGGAGTCCCGGGACAGGGGAATATAGCAATCAGCCCCAGCATTTT
V: TRBV2; size: NA; D: TRBD1; J: TRBJ1-6; CDR3: CATNQDRVSSPLHF; DNA: TGTGCCACGAACCAGGACAGGGTCTCTTCACCCCTCCACTTT
V: TRBV7-9; size: NA; D: NA; J: TRBJ1-2; CDR3: CASSRSGTASVVGYTF; DNA: TGTGCCAGCAGTCGATCCGGGACTGCCTCAGTGGTTGGCTACACCTTC
V: TRBV2; size: few; D: TRBD2; J: TRBJ2-7; CDR3: CASTGGYEQYF; DNA: TGTGCCAGCACGGGGGGCTACGAGCAGTACTTC
V: TRBV12-5; size: NA; D: NA; J: TRBJ2-3; CDR3: CASGSGDTQYF; DNA: TGTGCTAGCGGATCGGGGGATACGCAGTATTTT
V: TRBV3-1/TRBV3-2; size: NA; D: NA; J: TRBJ1-2; CDR3: CASGRGGSGGYTF; DNA: TGTGCCAGCGGCCGTGGGGGGAGCGGTGGCTACACCTTC
V: TRBV12-5; size: NA; D: TRBD2; J: TRBJ2-1; CDR3: CASGVGASGFNEQFF; DNA: TGTGCTAGTGGTGTGGGGGCTAGCGGGTTCAATGAGCAGTTCTTC
V: TRBV21-1; size: NA; D: NA; J: TRBJ1-2; CDR3: CASSGRRDFPNYGYTF; DNA: TGTGCCAGCAGCGGTAGGAGGGACTTCCCAAACTATGGCTACACCTTC
V: TRBV3-1/TRBV3-2; size: NA; D: NA; J: TRBJ1-6; CDR3: CASSQALHRPLHF; DNA: TGTGCCAGCAGCCAAGCCCTCCACCGGCCCCTCCACTTT
V: TRBV11-2; size: NA; D: NA; J: TRBJ1-2; CDR3: CASSPAGLYGYTF; DNA: TGTGCCAGCAGCCCTGCAGGACTCTATGGCTACACCTTC
V: TRBV9; size: once; D: NA; J: TRBJ1-2; CDR3: CASSPRTLNYGYTF; DNA: TGTGCCAGCAGCCCCCGGACACTCAACTATGGCTACACCTTC
V: TRBV14; size: NA; D: TRBD1; J: TRBJ2-6; CDR3: CASSHGQGSSGANVLTF; DNA: TGTGCCAGCAGCCACGGACAGGGATCTTCTGGGGCCAACGTCCTGACTTTC
V: TRBV12-3/TRBV12-4; size: NA; D: NA; J: TRBJ1-1; CDR3: CASSLVPNPEAFF; DNA: TGTGCCAGCAGTTTAGTACCTAACCCTGAAGCTTTCTTT
V: TRBV6-5; size: NA; D: NA; J: TRBJ2-7; CDR3: CASSRSQGYEQYF; DNA: TGTGCCAGCAGTCGCTCACAGGGCTACGAGCAGTACTTC
V: TRBV25-1; size: NA; D: TRBD2; J: TRBJ2-1; CDR3: CASSLSGGPHEQFF; DNA: TGTGCCAGCAGTCTCTCGGGGGGGCCGCATGAGCAGTTCTTC
V: TRBV19; size: few; D: NA; J: TRBJ2-7; CDR3: CASSNGGPSYEQYF; DNA: TGTGCCAGTAGTAACGGGGGGCCCTCCTACGAGCAGTACTTC
V: TRBV5-1; size: NA; D: NA; J: TRBJ2-3; CDR3: CASSLAGDTQYF; DNA: TGCGCCAGCAGCTTGGCGGGAGATACGCAGTATTTT
V: TRBV5-1; size: NA; D: TRBD1; J: TRBJ2-7; CDR3: CASSLVGQNYEQYF; DNA: TGCGCCAGCAGCTTGGTGGGACAGAACTACGAGCAGTACTTC
V: TRBV5-1; size: NA; D: NA; J: TRBJ2-3; CDR3: CASSFYADTQYF; DNA: TGCGCCAGCAGCTTCTACGCAGATACGCAGTATTTT
V: TRBV6-1; size: NA; D: NA; J: TRBJ1-2; CDR3: CASSESGVSNYGYTF; DNA: TGTGCCAGCAGTGAATCCGGGGTTAGTAACTATGGCTACACCTTC
V: TRBV9; size: NA; D: TRBD2; J: TRBJ2-5; CDR3: CASSVEAAGGAGSQYF; DNA: TGTGCCAGCAGCGTAGAGGCAGCCGGGGGGGCGGGGTCCCAGTACTTC
V: TRBV10-3; size: NA; D: TRBD2; J: TRBJ2-3; CDR3: CAISDPSGGWIGTQYF; DNA: TGTGCCATCAGTGATCCTAGCGGGGGCTGGATTGGTACGCAGTATTTT